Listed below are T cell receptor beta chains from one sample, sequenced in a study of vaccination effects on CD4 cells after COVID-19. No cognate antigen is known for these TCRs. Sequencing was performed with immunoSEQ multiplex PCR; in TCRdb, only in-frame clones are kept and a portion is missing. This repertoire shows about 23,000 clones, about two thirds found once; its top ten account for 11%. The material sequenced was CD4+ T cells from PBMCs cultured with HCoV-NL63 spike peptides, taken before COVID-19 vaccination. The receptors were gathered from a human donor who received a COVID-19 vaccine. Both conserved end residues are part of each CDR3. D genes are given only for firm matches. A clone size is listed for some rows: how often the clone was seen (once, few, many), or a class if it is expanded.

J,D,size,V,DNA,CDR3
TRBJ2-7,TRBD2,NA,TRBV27,TGTGCCTCAGCCCCGCAGCGGGAGGTATACGAGCAGTACTTC,CASAPQREVYEQYF
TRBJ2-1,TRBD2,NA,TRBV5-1,TGCGCCAGCAGCTTGGTCGGCGGGAGGGCGAATGAGCAGTTCTTC,CASSLVGGRANEQFF
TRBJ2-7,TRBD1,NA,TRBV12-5,TGTGCTAGTGGGCCTACAACGGGACAGACGAACGAGCAGTACTTC,CASGPTTGQTNEQYF
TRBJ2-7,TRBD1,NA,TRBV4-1,TGCGCCAGCAGCCAATGGCCCAGGGACAGCTCCTACGAGCAGTACTTC,CASSQWPRDSSYEQYF
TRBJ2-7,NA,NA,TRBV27,TGTGCCAGCAGTGAGGTTAGGGCCTACGAGCAGTACTTC,CASSEVRAYEQYF
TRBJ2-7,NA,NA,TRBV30,TGTGCCTGGAGCCCCCCAGCTCCCACCCGGGGTCAGTACTTC,CAWSPPAPTRGQYF
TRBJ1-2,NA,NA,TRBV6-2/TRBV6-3,TGTGCCAGCAGTTACCGAGGGCCGTATGGCTACACCTTC,CASSYRGPYGYTF
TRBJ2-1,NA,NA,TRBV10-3,TGTGCCATCAGCGAAGGGTATGACCCCCTCACTAACAATGAGCAGTTCTTC,CAISEGYDPLTNNEQFF
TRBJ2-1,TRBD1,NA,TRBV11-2,TGTGCCAGCAGCCCCCGACAGGGATCCTACAATGAGCAGTTCTTC,CASSPRQGSYNEQFF
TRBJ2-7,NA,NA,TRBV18,TGTGCCAGCTCACTTCCCGGGACCCTTTCCTACGAGCAGTACTTC,CASSLPGTLSYEQYF
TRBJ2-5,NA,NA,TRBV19,TGTGCCAGTAGGCTCCGCGGGGGCGATCAAGAGACCCAGTACTTC,CASRLRGGDQETQYF
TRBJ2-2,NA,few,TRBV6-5,TGTGCCAGCAGGCTATTGACAGGCACCGGGGAGCTGTTTTTT,CASRLLTGTGELFF
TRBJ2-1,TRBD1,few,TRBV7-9,TGTGCCAGCAGCTTTGCTCCCGGGACAGGGAGCGAGCAGTTCTTC,CASSFAPGTGSEQFF
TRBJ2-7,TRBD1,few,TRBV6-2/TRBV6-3,TGTGCCAGCAGTTATGCCCAGGGGGCGTTCGAGCAGTACTTC,CASSYAQGAFEQYF
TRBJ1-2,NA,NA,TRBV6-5,TGTGCCAGCCTTTCCCTTGGAGATGGCTACACCTTC,CASLSLGDGYTF
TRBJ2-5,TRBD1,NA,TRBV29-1,TGCAGCGCTCGAGACAGGGGACGGGAGACCCAGTACTTC,CSARDRGRETQYF
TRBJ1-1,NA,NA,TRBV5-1,TGCGCCAGCAGCTTGAGACAGGTTAACACTGAAGCTTTCTTT,CASSLRQVNTEAFF
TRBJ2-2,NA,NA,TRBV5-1,TGCGCCAGCAGCTTGGTTAGTTTCAACACCGGGGAGCTGTTTTTT,CASSLVSFNTGELFF
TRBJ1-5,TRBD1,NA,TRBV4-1,TGCGCCAGCAGCCACAGGACGACCAGGGGGTTTAAGAGCAATCAGCCCCAGCATTTT,CASSHRTTRGFKSNQPQHF
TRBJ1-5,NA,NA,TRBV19,TGTGCCAGTAGTGAGTCCCCGGTTGGCAATCAGCCCCAGCATTTT,CASSESPVGNQPQHF
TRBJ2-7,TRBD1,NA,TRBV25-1,TGTGCCAGCAGTGGGACAGGGTCCAACGAGCAGTACTTC,CASSGTGSNEQYF
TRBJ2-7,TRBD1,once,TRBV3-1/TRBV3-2,TGTGCCAGCAGCCAAGGACCGGGACAGTCTTACGAGCAGTACTTC,CASSQGPGQSYEQYF
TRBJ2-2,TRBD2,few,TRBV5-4,TGTGCCAGCAGCCCCCGGACTAGCGTGGGCGGGGAGCTGTTTTTT,CASSPRTSVGGELFF
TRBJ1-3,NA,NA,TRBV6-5,TGTGCCAGCAGGGAGGGAAACACCATATATTTT,CASREGNTIYF
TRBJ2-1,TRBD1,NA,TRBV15,TGTGCCACCAGTGGTGGGACAGGGGATTTCGGTGAGCAGTTCTTC,CATSGGTGDFGEQFF
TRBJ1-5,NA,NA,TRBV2,TGTGCCAGCAGTCGGACCGGGAGGAATCAGCCCCAGCATTTT,CASSRTGRNQPQHF
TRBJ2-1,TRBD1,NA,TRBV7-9,TGTGCCAGCAGCTCGGGACAGACAACCTACAATGAGCAGTTCTTC,CASSSGQTTYNEQFF
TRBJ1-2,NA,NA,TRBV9,TGTGCCAGCAGCGTAGATAGGCTTCAGGATGGCTACACCTTC,CASSVDRLQDGYTF
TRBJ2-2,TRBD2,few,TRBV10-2,TGCGCCAGCAGTTCGAGCGGGGGGGCTGGCGGGGAGCTGTTTTTT,CASSSSGGAGGELFF
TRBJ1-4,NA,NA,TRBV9,TGTGCCAGCAGCGTAGCGACGGGGGGAGAAAAACTGTTTTTT,CASSVATGGEKLFF
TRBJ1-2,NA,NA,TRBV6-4,TGTGCCAGCAGTGTCGAATTACAGGGCTATGGCTACACCTTC,CASSVELQGYGYTF
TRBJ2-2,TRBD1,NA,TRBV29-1,TGCAGCGTTGGGGGACAGGCGAACACCGGGGAGCTGTTTTTT,CSVGGQANTGELFF
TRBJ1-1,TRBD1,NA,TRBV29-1,TGCAGCGTGCGGACCGGGACAGGGAACACTGAAGCTTTCTTT,CSVRTGTGNTEAFF
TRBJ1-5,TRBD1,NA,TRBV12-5,TGTGCTAGTGCCCGAACAGGGGATAATCAGCCCCAGCATTTT,CASARTGDNQPQHF
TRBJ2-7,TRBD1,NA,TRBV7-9,TGTGCCAGCAGCTTAGGGGGGACAGGGGATATCTACGAGCAGTACTTC,CASSLGGTGDIYEQYF